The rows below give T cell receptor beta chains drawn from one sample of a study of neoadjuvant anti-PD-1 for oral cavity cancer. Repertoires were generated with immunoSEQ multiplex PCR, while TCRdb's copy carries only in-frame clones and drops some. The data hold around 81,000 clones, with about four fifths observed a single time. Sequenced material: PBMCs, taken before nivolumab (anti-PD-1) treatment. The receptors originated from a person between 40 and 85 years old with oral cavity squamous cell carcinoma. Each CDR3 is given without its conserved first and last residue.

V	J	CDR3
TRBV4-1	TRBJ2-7	ASSRGTGSYEQY
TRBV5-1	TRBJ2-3	ASSPERPSTDTQY
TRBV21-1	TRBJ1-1	ASSNDRARRMNTEAF
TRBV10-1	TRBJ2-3	ASSVGSPTATQY
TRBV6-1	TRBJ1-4	ASSDGGRTNEKLF
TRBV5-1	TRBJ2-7	ASSRSGTSLTEQY
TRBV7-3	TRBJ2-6	ASSPQGHSGANVLT
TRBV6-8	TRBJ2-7	ASSSEDPSEQY
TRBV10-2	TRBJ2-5	ASSNIQETQY
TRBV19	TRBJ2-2	ASSARVTPTGELF
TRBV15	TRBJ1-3	ATSRGDFLSGNTIY
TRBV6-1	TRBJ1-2	ASSGHSGTGNYGYT
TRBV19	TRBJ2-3	ASSLSGQGTDTQY
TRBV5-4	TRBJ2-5	ASSSQGAGGETQY
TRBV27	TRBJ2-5	ASSPRREEAQY
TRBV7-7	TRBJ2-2	ASSLATSGELF
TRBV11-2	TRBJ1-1	ASSLVTGGLRTEAF
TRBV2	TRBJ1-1	ASSEGVYTEAF
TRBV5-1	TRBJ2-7	ASTAVGGGGEQY
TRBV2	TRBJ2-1	ASTASLKLNNNEQF
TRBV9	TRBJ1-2	ASSGGTGTNYGYT
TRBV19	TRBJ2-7	ASSPPQGAPGAYEQY
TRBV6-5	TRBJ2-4	ASRGGADIQY
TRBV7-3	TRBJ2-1	ASSLATSGGNEQF
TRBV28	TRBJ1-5	ASSAGRGNQPQH
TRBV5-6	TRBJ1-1	ASSWGPTLGNTEAF
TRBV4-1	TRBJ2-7	ASSQDQGAVSRQY
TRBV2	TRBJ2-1	ASSGEGGSYNEQF
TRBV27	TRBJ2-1	ASSGAVSADNEQF
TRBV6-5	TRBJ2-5	ASRRTVQETQY
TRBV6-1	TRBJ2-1	ASSSGTSYNEQF
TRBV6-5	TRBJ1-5	ASISAMDQPQH
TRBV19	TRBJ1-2	ASSHDTYYGYT
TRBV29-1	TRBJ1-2	SVSATNYGYT
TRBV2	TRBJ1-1	ASRGVDRPINTEAF
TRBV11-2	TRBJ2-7	ASSLGSLYEQY
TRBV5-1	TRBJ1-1	ASSLAGRVGTEAF
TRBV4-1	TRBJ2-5	ASSEHRGAATQY
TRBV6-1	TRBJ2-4	ASSVQAGGPGNIQY
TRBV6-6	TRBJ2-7	ASSYGTGAYEQY
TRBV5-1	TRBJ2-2	ASSLGGGGATGELF
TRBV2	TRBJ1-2	ASLPGQGGNDYGYT
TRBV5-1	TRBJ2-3	ASSLGARLAGGTDTQY
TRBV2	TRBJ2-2	ASRAGTHTGELF
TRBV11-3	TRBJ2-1	ASSPGSSYNEQF
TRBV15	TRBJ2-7	ATSREGFNYEQY
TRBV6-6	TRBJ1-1	ASSKGPTGMNTEAF
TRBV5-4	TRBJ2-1	ASRGTSGRGPYNEQF
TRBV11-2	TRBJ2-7	ASSLGSVYEQY
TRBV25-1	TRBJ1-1	ASSDLRGEAF
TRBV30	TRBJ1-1	AWSGTRLNTEAF